This TCR beta chain was sequenced in a study of T cell responses to AZD1222 COVID-19 vaccine. CDR3 length: 14 residues. V shed 0 bases and J shed 2 bases, with 8 bases lying between them. Germline V gene data show CDR1 as SGDLS and CDR2 as YYNGEE. Data came from immunoSEQ multiplex PCR; TCRdb stores just in-frame clones and leaves some out. The table records 98,000 or so clones, about 88% of them present only once. The gene calls are TRBV9 and TRBJ1-1, with D tentatively TRBD1 (5 bases). This clonotype originated in an adult in good health. The sequenced sample was peripheral blood, obtained on day 0 of AZD1222 vaccination. CDR3 sequence reads: CASSVATDNTEAFF. The CDR3 DNA sequence: TGTGCCAGCAGCGTAGCGACAGACAACACTGAAGCTTTCTTT.